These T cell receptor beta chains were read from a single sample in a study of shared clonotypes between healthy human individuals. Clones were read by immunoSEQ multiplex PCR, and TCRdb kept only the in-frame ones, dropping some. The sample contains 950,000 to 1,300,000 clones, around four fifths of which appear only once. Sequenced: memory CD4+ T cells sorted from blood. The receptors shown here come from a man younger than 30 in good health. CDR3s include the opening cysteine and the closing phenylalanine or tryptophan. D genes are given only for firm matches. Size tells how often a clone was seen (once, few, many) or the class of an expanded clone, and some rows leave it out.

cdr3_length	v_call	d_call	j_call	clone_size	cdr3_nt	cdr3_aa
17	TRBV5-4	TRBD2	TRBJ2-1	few	TGTGCCAGCAGCCCACCTGGCGGGAGGGCCGAGTTGAATGAGCAGTTCTTC	CASSPPGGRAELNEQFF
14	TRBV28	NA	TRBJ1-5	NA	TGTGCCAGCAGCCGTGACAGGTTCAATCAGCCCCAGCATTTT	CASSRDRFNQPQHF
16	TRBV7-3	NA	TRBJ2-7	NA	TGTGCCAGCAACAGTAACTCCCTTTTCAGCTCCTACGAGCAGTACTTC	CASNSNSLFSSYEQYF
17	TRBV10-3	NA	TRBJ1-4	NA	TGTGCCATCAGTGACACCGGGGAGGGCCCCACTAATGAAAAACTGTTTTTT	CAISDTGEGPTNEKLFF
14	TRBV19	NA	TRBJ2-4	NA	TGTGCCAGTAGTCTCGAACACAGGACGGACATTCAGTACTTC	CASSLEHRTDIQYF
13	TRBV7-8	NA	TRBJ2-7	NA	TGTGCCAGCAGCTTAGCTGACAGACACGAGCAGTACTTC	CASSLADRHEQYF
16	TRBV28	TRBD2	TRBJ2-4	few	TGTGCCAGCAGTGGATCGGGACTAGGGGCCAAAAACATTCAGTACTTC	CASSGSGLGAKNIQYF
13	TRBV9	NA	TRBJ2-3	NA	TGTGCCAGCAGCGTAGCGGGAGAGGATACGCAGTATTTT	CASSVAGEDTQYF
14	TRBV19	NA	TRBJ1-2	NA	TGTGCCAGTAGTAAGGCAGGGGATGGGAAAGGCTACACCTTC	CASSKAGDGKGYTF
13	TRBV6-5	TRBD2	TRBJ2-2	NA	TGTGCCAGCAGTGGACTAGCTTCCGGGGAGCTGTTTTTT	CASSGLASGELFF
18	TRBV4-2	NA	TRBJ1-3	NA	TGTGCCAGCAGCCAAGGGACAGCCCTTCGGGGCTCTGGAAACACCATATATTTT	CASSQGTALRGSGNTIYF
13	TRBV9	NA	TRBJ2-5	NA	TGTGCCAGCAACCAAGGGAGCCAAGAGACCCAGTACTTC	CASNQGSQETQYF
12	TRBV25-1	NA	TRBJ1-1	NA	TGTGCCAGCGCCTATGACCCCATACAAGCTTTCTTT	CASAYDPIQAFF
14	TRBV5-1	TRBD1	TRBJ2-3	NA	TGCGCCAGCAGCCGGTCAGGGGGACCAGATACGCAGTATTTT	CASSRSGGPDTQYF
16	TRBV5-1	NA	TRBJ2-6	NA	TGCGCCAGCAGTCCCTCGTGGGGCTCTGGGGCCAACGTCCTGACTTTC	CASSPSWGSGANVLTF
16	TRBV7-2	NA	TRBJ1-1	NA	TGTGCCAGCAGCTTAGGCCCCGGGGAACCGAACACTGAAGCTTTCTTT	CASSLGPGEPNTEAFF
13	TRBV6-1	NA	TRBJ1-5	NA	TGTGCCAGCAGCTTGTCTCTCAATCAGCCCCAGCATTTT	CASSLSLNQPQHF
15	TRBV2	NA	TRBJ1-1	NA	TGTGCCAGCAGGGGGGGATCGACAGGGAACACTGAAGCTTTCTTT	CASRGGSTGNTEAFF
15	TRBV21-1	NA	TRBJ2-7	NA	TGTGCCAGCGAAGGATGGGCCCCGCGGAGGGAGGTAAGAAACTTC	CASEGWAPRREVRNF
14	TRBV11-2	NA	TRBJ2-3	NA	TGTGCCAGCAGCTTAGATCGTTACTCAGATACGCAGTATTTT	CASSLDRYSDTQYF
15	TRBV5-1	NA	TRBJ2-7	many	TGCGCCAGCAGCTTGGCCTCTGGGTATACCTACGAGCAGTACTTC	CASSLASGYTYEQYF
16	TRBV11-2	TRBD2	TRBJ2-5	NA	TGTGCCAGCAGCTTATCGGGCGGGAGGGCCGGAGAGACCCAGTACTTC	CASSLSGGRAGETQYF
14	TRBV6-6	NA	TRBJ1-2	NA	TGTGCCAGCGGCTCGAAACAGGGAACCTATGGCTACACCTTC	CASGSKQGTYGYTF
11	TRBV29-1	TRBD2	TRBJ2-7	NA	TGCAGCGCCGGGGGGGACTACGAGCAGTACTTC	CSAGGDYEQYF
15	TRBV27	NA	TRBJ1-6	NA	TGTGCCAGCAGTTTAACTTGGGGTAGGGAATCACCCCTCCACTTT	CASSLTWGRESPLHF
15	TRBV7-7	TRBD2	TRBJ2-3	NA	TGTGCTAGCAGCCAAGGACTAGCGGGCACAGATACGCAGTATTTT	CASSQGLAGTDTQYF
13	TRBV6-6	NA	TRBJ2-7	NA	TGTGCCACCACAACCGGGGTCCTCTACGAGCAGTACTTC	CATTTGVLYEQYF
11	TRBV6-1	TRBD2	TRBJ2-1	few	TGTGCCAGCAGTGCCAGGGAGGGTAGGTTCTTC	CASSAREGRFF
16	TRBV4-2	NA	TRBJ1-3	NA	TGTGCCAGCAGCCAAGTGGACACCGCCTATGGAAACACCATATATTTT	CASSQVDTAYGNTIYF
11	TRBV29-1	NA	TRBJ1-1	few	TGCAGCGTTCACAGGGTGGCTGAAGCTTTCTTT	CSVHRVAEAFF